This TCR beta chain was identified in a study of blood T cell repertoires in COVID-19. Study at large: Nucleic acid was either cDNA or gDNA, and it came from T cells, B-cell-depleted T cells, or PBMCs.

Method: immunoSEQ multiplex PCR; TCRdb's copy keeps in-frame clones and lacks some. The repertoire holds more than 85,000 clones, with 84% as singletons. Trimming removed 1 base from V and 1 base from J, with 13 bases in between. Per germline, CDR1 SGHTA and CDR2 FQGTGA. The CDR3 covers 16 residues. The rearrangement uses TRBV7-3 and TRBJ1-1, with D unresolved. The specimen sequenced was peripheral blood. The sequence was obtained from a human donor in a cohort sampled during active COVID-19. The CDR3 nucleotides are TGTGCCAGCAGCTTAAGTGTAGAGACTGCGAACACTGAAGCTTTCTTT. It is translated as CASSLSVETANTEAFF.